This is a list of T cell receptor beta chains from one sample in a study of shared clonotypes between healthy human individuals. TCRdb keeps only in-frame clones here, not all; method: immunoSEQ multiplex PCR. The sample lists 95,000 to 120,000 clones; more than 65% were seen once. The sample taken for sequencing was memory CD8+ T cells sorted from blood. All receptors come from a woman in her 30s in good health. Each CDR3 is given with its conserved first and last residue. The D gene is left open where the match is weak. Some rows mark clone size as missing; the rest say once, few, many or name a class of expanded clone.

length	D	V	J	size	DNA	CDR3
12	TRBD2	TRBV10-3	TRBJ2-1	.	TGTGCCATCAGCGGGAGGTACAATGAGCAGTTCTTC	CAISGRYNEQFF
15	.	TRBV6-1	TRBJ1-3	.	TGTGCCAGCAGTACGCTGGCGGGGAGCGGAAACACCATATATTTT	CASSTLAGSGNTIYF
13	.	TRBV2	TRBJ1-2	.	TGTGCCAGCAGTCTATCTTCCTCCAAAGGCTACACCTTC	CASSLSSSKGYTF
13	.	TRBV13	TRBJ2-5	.	TGTGCCAGCAGCTTAGGAGAGAGGGAGACCCAGTACTTC	CASSLGERETQYF
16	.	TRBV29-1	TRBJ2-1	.	TGCAGCGTCCAAAGGGTGCGGCTGAGCTCCTACAATGAGCAGTTCTTC	CSVQRVRLSSYNEQFF
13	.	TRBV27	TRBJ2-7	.	TGTGCCACCAGGGGCAGCGAGACCTACGAGCAGTACTTC	CATRGSETYEQYF
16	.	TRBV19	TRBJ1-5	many	TGTGCCAGTAGTATAGTCCTTACAGGGTTCAATCAGCCCCAGCATTTT	CASSIVLTGFNQPQHF
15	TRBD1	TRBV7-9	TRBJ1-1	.	TGTGCCAGCAGCTTCACGGCCGCAGGGGGAACTGAAGCTTTCTTT	CASSFTAAGGTEAFF
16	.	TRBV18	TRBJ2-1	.	TGTGCCAGCTCACCAGCTCTCGGGGCCGGGCCTGATGAGCAGTTCTTC	CASSPALGAGPDEQFF
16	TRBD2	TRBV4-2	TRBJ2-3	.	TGTGCCAGCAGCCTGGAATCCGGGGACTACACAGATACGCAGTATTTT	CASSLESGDYTDTQYF
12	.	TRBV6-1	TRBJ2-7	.	TGTGCCAGCAGTGAAGGGGTCCGGGAGCAGTACTTC	CASSEGVREQYF
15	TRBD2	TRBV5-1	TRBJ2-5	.	TGCGCCAGCAGCTCCCTTCTAGCGGGAGAAGAGACCCAGTACTTC	CASSSLLAGEETQYF
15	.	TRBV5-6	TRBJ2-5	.	TGTGCCAGCAGCTTGGATGGTTCTGTCCAAGAGACCCAGTACTTC	CASSLDGSVQETQYF
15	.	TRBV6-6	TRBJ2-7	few	TGTGCCAGCAGCCAAGAGGGCGCTAGCTCCTACGAGCAGTACTTC	CASSQEGASSYEQYF
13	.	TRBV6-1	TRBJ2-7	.	TGTGCCAGCAGGGGTGGTGAGTCCTACGAGCAGTACTTC	CASRGGESYEQYF
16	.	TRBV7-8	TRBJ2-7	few	TGTGCCAGCAGCTTAGGGACCGACATGAGCTCCTACGAGCAGTACTTC	CASSLGTDMSSYEQYF
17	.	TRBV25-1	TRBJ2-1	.	TGTGCCAGCAGTGGGCCAGCCCCGGGAGCATCCTACAATGAGCAGTTCTTC	CASSGPAPGASYNEQFF
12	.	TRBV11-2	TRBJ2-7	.	TGTGCCAGCAGCTTAGATATCTACGAGCAGTACTTC	CASSLDIYEQYF
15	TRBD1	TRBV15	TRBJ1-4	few	TGTGCCACCAGCGGACCGACAGGGGAGGTTGAAAAACTGTTTTTT	CATSGPTGEVEKLFF
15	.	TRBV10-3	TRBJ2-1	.	TGTGCCATCAGTCATAGAAGCGGCAGGTACAATGAGCAGTTCTTC	CAISHRSGRYNEQFF
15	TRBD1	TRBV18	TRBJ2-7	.	TGTGCCAGCTCACCACCGGACAGGGGTGGGGGCGAGCAGTACTTC	CASSPPDRGGGEQYF
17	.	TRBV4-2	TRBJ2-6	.	TGTGCCAGCAGCCAAGATCTTCCGTTCTCTGGGGCCAACGTCCTGACTTTC	CASSQDLPFSGANVLTF
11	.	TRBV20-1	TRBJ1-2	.	TGCAGTGCTAGAATCCCGGGCGGCTACACCTTC	CSARIPGGYTF
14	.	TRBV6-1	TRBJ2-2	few	TGTGCCAGCTCCTCCCGCGGGGACGCCGGGGAGCTGTTTTTT	CASSSRGDAGELFF
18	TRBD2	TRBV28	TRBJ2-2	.	TGTGCCAGCAGGAAAAGACCGCTACGGACTAGGGAGGGCGGGGAGCTGTTTTTT	CASRKRPLRTREGGELFF
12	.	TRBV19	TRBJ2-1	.	TGTGCCAGTAGGCAGGGGGGTAATGAGCAGTTCTTC	CASRQGGNEQFF
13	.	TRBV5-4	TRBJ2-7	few	TGTGCCAGCAGCTTGATTAGCGGACCCGAGCAGTACTTC	CASSLISGPEQYF
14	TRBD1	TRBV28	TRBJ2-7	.	TGTGCCAGCAGTTCAGACAGGGGAATCTTAATCCAGTACTTC	CASSSDRGILIQYF
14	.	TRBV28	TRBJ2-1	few	TGTGCCAGCTCCGTGGTTGGGCCAAACAATGAGCAGTTCTTC	CASSVVGPNNEQFF
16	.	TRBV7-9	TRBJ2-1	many	TGTGCCAGCAGCCAAGAAGTATCAGGGTCCTACAATGAGCAGTTCTTC	CASSQEVSGSYNEQFF
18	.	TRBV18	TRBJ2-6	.	TGTGCCAGCTCACGCCTCAGGGGACCCTGCTCTGGGGCCAACGTCCTGACTTTC	CASSRLRGPCSGANVLTF
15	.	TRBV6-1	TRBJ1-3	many	TGTGCCAGCAGTGAAGACGGTGCCTCTGGAAACACCATATATTTT	CASSEDGASGNTIYF
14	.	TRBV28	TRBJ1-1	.	TGTGCCAGCAGTTTGCAAAGAGTTGGCACTGAAGCTTTCTTT	CASSLQRVGTEAFF
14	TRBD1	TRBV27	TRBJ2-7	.	TGTGCCAGCAGTTTAATGGACAGGGGTGCCGAGCAGTACTTC	CASSLMDRGAEQYF
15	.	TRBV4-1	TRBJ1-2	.	TGCGCCAGCAGCCAAGAACCGAACCCCTCATATGGCTACACCTTC	CASSQEPNPSYGYTF
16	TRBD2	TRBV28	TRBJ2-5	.	TGTGCCAGCAGTTTATCGCTAGCGGGAGTGGGGGAGACCCAGTACTTC	CASSLSLAGVGETQYF
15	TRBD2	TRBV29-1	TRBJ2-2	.	TGCAGCGTGATACTAGCGGGAGGTCTAACCGGGGAGCTGTTTTTT	CSVILAGGLTGELFF
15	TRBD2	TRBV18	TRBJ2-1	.	TGTGCCAGCTCACCATCTAGCGGGGGATACAATGAGCAGTTCTTC	CASSPSSGGYNEQFF
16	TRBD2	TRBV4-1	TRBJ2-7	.	TGCGCCAGCAGCCGGGAGACTAGCGCCCGAACCTACGAGCAGTACTTC	CASSRETSARTYEQYF
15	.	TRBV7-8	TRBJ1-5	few	TGTGCCAGCAGCTTAATTGGGACCCCCATGGAGCCCCAGCATTTT	CASSLIGTPMEPQHF
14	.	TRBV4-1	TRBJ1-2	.	TGCGCCAGCAGCCAAGATCTCCACGGCTATGGCTACACCTTC	CASSQDLHGYGYTF
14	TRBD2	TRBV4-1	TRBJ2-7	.	TGCGCCAGCAGCCAACTAGCGGGAGTGGGCGAGCAGTACTTC	CASSQLAGVGEQYF
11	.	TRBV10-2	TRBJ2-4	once	TGCGCCAGCAGTGAAAGCTACATTCAGTACTTC	CASSESYIQYF
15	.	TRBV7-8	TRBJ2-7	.	TGTGCCAGCAGCTTCCCAAGTAATAGAGGGGTCGAGCAGTACTTC	CASSFPSNRGVEQYF
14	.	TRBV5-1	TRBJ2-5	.	TGCGCCAGCAGCTTGGCCCGTGGCCAAGAGACCCAGTACTTC	CASSLARGQETQYF
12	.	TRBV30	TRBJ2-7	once	TGTGCCTGGAGGGGGACGGACTACGAGCAGTACTTC	CAWRGTDYEQYF
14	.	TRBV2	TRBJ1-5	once	TGTGCCAGCAGTGGAGGACAGTTCAATCAGCCCCAGCATTTT	CASSGGQFNQPQHF
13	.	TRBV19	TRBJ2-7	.	TGTGCCAGGAGGGGGCTAGCGCACTACGAGCAGTACTTC	CARRGLAHYEQYF
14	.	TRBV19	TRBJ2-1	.	TGTGCCAGTAGTAGGTGGGGCTCGAGCAATGAGCAGTTCTTC	CASSRWGSSNEQFF
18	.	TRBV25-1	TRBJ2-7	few	TGTGCCAGCAGTGGCCACGCACACAGCCCGGAGAGCTCCTACGAGCAGTACTTC	CASSGHAHSPESSYEQYF
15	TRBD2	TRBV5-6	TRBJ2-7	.	TGTGCCAGCAGCGACAGGACTAGCGGGACCTACGAGCAGTACTTC	CASSDRTSGTYEQYF